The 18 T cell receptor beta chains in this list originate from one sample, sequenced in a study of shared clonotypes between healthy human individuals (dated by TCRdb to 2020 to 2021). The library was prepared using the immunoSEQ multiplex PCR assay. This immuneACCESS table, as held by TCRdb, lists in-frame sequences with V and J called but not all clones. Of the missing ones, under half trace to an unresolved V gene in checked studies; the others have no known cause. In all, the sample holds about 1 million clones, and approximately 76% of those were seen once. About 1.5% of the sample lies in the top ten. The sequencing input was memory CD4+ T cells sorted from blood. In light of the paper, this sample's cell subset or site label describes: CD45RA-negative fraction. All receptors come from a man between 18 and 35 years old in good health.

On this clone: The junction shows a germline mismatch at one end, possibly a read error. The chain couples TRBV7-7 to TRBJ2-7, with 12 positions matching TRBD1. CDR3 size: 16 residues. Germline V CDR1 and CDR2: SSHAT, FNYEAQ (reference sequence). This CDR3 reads CASSLGLGQGADEQYF. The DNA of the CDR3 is TGTGCTAGCAGCTTGGGTTTGGGACAGGGGGCAGACGAGCAGTACTTC.

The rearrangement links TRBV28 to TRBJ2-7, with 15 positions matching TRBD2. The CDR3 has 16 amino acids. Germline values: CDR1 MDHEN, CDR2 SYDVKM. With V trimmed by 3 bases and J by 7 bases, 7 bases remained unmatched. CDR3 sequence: CASSFLGTSGRREQYF. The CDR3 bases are TGTGCCAGCAGTTTTCTGGGGACTAGCGGGAGGAGGGAGCAGTACTTC. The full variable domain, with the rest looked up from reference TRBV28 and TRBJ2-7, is DVKVTQSSRYLVKRTGEKVFLECVQDMDHENMFWYRQDPGLGLRLIYFSYDVKMKEKGDIPEGYSVSREKKERFSLILESASTNQTSMYLCASSFLGTSGRREQYFGPGTRLTVT.

The CDR3: CASSSGPYSNQPQHF. The CDR3 coding sequence is TGTGCCAGCAGCTCCGGACCCTATAGCAATCAGCCCCAGCATTTT. The V and J genes are TRBV5-8 and TRBJ1-5; no definite D call. The CDR3 loop spans 15 amino acids. Germline assignment: CDR1 SGHTS and CDR2 YDEGEE. Trimming shortened V by 3 bases and J by 0 bases, and 10 bases separated the two germline ends.

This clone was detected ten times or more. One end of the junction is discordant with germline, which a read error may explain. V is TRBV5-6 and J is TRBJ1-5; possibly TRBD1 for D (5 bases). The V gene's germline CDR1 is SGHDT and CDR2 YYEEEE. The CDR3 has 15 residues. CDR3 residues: CASRSWGDSHQPQHF. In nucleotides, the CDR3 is TGTGCCAGTAGGTCCTGGGGGGATAGCCATCAGCCCCAGCATTTT.

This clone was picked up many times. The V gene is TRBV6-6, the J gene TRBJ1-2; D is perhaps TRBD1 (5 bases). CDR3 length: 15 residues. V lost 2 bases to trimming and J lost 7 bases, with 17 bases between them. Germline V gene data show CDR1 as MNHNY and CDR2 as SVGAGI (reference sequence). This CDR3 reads CASSYIVGGSGGYTF. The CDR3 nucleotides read TGTGCCAGCAGTTACATCGTCGGGGGATCGGGTGGCTACACCTTC.

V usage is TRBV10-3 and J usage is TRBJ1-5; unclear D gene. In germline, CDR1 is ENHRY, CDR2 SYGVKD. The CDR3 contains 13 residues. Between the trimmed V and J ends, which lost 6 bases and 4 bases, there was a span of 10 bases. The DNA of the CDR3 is TGTGCCATCAGCCCCAGTCTTAATCAGCCCCAGCATTTT. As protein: CAISPSLNQPQHF.

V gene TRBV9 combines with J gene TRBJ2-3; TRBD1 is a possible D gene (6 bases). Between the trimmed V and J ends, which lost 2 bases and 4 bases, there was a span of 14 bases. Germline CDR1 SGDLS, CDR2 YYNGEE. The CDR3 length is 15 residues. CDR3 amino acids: CASSVKVQGSDTQYF. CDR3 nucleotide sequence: TGTGCCAGCAGCGTCAAAGTCCAGGGGTCAGATACGCAGTATTTT.

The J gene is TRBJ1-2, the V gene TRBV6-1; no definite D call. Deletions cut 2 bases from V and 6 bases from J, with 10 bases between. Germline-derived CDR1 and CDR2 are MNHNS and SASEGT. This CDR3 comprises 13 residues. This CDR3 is CASSENRVHGYTF. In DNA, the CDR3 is TGTGCCAGCAGTGAAAATCGGGTCCATGGCTACACCTTC.

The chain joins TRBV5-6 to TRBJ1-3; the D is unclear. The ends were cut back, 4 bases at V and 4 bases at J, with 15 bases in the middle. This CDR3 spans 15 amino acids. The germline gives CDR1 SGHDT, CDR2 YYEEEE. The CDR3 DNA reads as TGTGCCAGCAGCGTGGGATTCGACCAAGGAAACACCATATATTTT. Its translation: CASSVGFDQGNTIYF.

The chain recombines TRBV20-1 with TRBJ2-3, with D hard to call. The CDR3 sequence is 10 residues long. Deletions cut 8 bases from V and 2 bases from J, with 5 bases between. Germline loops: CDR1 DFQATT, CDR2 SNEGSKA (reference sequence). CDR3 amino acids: CSSYTDTQYF. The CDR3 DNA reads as TGCAGTTCTTACACAGATACGCAGTATTTT.

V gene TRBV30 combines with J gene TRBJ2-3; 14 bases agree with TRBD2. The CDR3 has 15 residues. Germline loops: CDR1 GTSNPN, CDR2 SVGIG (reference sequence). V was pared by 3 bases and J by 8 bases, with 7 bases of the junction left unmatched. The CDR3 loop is CAWSAGLAGVPTQYF. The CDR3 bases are TGTGCCTGGAGCGCGGGACTAGCGGGGGTACCTACGCAGTATTTT.

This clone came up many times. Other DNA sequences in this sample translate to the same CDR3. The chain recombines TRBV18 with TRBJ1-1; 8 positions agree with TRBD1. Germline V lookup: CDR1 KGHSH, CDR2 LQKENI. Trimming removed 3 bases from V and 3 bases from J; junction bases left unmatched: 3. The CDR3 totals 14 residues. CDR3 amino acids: CASSPATGDTEAFF. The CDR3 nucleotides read TGTGCCAGCTCACCCGCGACAGGGGACACTGAAGCTTTCTTT.

The DNA of the CDR3 is TGTGCCAGCAGTTTATCGATGGGGGTCTATGGCTACACCTTC. Protein sequence: CASSLSMGVYGYTF. This rearrangement joins TRBV28 to TRBJ1-2, with a tentative D call TRBD1 (5 bases). V shed 1 base and J shed 4 bases, with 10 bases lying between them. The CDR3 is made up of 14 amino acids. Germline V gene data show CDR1 as MDHEN and CDR2 as SYDVKM.

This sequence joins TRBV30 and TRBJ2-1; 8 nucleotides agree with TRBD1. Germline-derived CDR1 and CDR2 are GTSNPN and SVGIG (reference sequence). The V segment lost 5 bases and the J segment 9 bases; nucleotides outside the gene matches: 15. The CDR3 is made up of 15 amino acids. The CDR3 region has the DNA TGTGCCTGGGAAGATACAGGGGGAGCGGAGAGTGAGCAGTTCTTC. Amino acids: CAWEDTGGAESEQFF.

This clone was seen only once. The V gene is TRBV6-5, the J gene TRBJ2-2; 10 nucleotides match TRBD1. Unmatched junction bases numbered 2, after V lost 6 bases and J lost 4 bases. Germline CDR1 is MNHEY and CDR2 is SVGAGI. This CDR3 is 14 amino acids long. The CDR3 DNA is TGTGCCAGCAGAAGACAGGGGGCCACCGGGGAGCTGTTTTTT. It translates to CASRRQGATGELFF.

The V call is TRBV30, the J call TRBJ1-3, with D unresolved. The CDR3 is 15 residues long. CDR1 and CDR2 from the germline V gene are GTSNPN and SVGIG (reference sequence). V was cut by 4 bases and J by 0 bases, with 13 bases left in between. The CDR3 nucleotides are TGTGCCTGGACAAAAGGAGGCTTCTCTGGAAACACCATATATTTT. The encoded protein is CAWTKGGFSGNTIYF. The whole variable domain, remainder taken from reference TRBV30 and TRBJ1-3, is SQTIHQWPATLVQPVGSPLSLECTVEGTSNPNLYWYRQAAGRGLQLLFYSVGIGQISSEVPQNLSASRPQDRQFILSSKKLLLSDSGFYLCAWTKGGFSGNTIYFGEGSWLTVV.

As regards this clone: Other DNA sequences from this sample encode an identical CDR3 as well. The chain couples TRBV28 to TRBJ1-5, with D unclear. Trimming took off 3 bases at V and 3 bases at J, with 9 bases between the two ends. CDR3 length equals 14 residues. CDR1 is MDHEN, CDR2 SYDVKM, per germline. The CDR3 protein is CASSFGLNNQPQHF. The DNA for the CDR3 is TGTGCCAGCAGTTTCGGGCTTAACAATCAGCCCCAGCATTTT.

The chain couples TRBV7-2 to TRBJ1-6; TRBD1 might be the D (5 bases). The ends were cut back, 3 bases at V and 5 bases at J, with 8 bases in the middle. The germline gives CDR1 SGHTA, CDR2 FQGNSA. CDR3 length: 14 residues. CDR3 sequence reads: CASSLGPDNSPLHF. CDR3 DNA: TGTGCCAGCAGCTTGGGGCCAGATAATTCACCCCTCCACTTT.